This is a list of T cell receptor beta chains from one sample in a study of regulatory T cells in long-lasting Graves disease. TCRdb itself ran the multiplex PCR reads through MiXCR, one entry per CDR3 protein. This table holds about 400,000 distinct CDR3 sequences, less than 25% found once. The source was peripheral blood mononuclear cells (PBMCs), collected when the disease was refractory, from a patient treated with antithyroid drugs. The source of these receptors is a female donor with Graves disease. The CDR3 runs from the conserved cysteine through the conserved F or W. Each record gives: J gene, clone size, D gene, V gene, CDR3 DNA, CDR3 protein. A D gene is named only where the DNA matches it firmly. Expanded clones are given a class, and other clones once, few, many or no size at all.

TRBJ2-2,few,NA,TRBV12-3/TRBV12-4,TGTGCCAGCAGTTTAAGTTCCCTCCCCACCGGGGGGCTGTTTTTT,CASSLSSLPTGGLFF
TRBJ1-5,many,NA,TRBV28,TGTGCCAGCAGTCTGACTGATCAGCCCCAGCATTTT,CASSLTDQPQHF
TRBJ2-3,few,TRBD1,TRBV12-3/TRBV12-4,TGTGCCAGCAACAGGGGTACAGATACGCAGTATTTT,CASNRGTDTQYF
TRBJ2-7,NA,TRBD2,TRBV20-1,TGCAGTGCGTCCGGGGTAGCGGGAGGGTACGAGCAGTACTTC,CSASGVAGGYEQYF
TRBJ2-5,many,TRBD2,TRBV2,TGTGCCAGCAGTGACGGGAGGACCGGGGAGACCCAGTACTTC,CASSDGRTGETQYF
TRBJ1-5,NA,NA,TRBV20-1,TGCAGTGCTAGAGATGTACAGCCCAATCAGCCCCAGCATTTT,CSARDVQPNQPQHF
TRBJ1-2,NA,TRBD1,TRBV6-2/TRBV6-3,TGTGCCAGCAGAACAGGGGGCTCAGGCTATGGCTACACCTTC,CASRTGGSGYGYTF
TRBJ1-2,few,TRBD1,TRBV6-1,TGTGCCAGCAGTGAACCCGGACAGGAGCGCTACACCTTC,CASSEPGQERYTF
TRBJ2-5,many,TRBD2,TRBV20-1,TGCAGTGCTGGAATAGCGGGAGGGAAAGAGACCCAGTACTTC,CSAGIAGGKETQYF
TRBJ1-2,many,NA,TRBV27,TGTGCCAGCAGTTTATCGTGGGGATTAACCTCCCTCATCAACTATGGCTACACCTTC,CASSLSWGLTSLINYGYTF